These 27 T cell receptor beta chains share one sample of origin, sequenced in a study of blood T cell repertoires in COVID-19. Clones were read by immunoSEQ multiplex PCR, and TCRdb kept only the in-frame ones, dropping some. The top ten clones hold less than 4% of a sample with about 320,000 clones, approximately 91% of them seen once. The sample was PBMCs or T cells enriched from blood (not recorded which). These receptors all stem from a woman in her 30s who had been exposed to COVID-19.

V and J are TRBV6-2 or TRBV6-3 and TRBJ2-5; D not resolved. CDR1 is MNHEY and CDR2 is SVGEGT in the germline V gene. The V and J ends lost 4 bases and 4 bases respectively, with 10 bases between them. The CDR3 has 13 residues. The CDR3 spells CASSWAIAETQYF. The CDR3 DNA reads TGTGCCAGCAGTTGGGCAATCGCAGAGACCCAGTACTTC.

The chain couples TRBV4-1 to TRBJ2-2, with D hard to call. The V gene's germline CDR1 is MGHRA and CDR2 YSYEKL. The germline V and J ends were trimmed by 7 bases and 7 bases, with 13 bases remaining between them. The CDR3 has 13 residues. The CDR3 region has the DNA TGCGCCAGCAAAACTCAGGAAGGCGGGGAGCTGTTTTTT. Its protein is CASKTQEGGELFF.

Written as DNA, the CDR3 is TGTGCCAGTAGTACCGGGTACCTAGGGAACACTGAAGCTTTCTTT. Translated: CASSTGYLGNTEAFF. The V and J genes are TRBV19 and TRBJ1-1; D gene uncertain. The CDR3 extends over 15 amino acids. Germline CDR1 is LNHDA and CDR2 is SQIVND (reference sequence). V lost 4 bases and J 1 base, leaving 13 bases between the germline ends.

CDR3 bases: TGTGCCAGCAGTGAAGGGACTTTCTATGGCTACACCTTC. Translating it yields CASSEGTFYGYTF. The chain joins TRBV6-1 to TRBJ1-2; unclear D gene. The V gene lost 1 base and the J gene lost 4 bases, with 7 bases spanning the gap. The CDR3 consists of 13 residues. Germline CDR1 MNHNS, CDR2 SASEGT.

The chain is built from TRBV9 and TRBJ1-2, with TRBD1 as a possible D gene (5 bases). Trimming removed 3 bases from V and 3 bases from J, with 18 bases in between. Germline lookup yields CDR1 SGDLS and CDR2 YYNGEE. This CDR3 has 16 residues. This CDR3 is CASSASIGAHDYGYTF. The CDR3 DNA follows: TGTGCCAGCAGCGCCAGCATAGGGGCCCATGACTATGGCTACACCTTC.

The rearrangement joins TRBV5-4 to TRBJ1-1; no clear D gene. This CDR3 is built from 12 residues. V gave up 4 bases and J gave up 5 bases, with 9 bases separating them. Germline values: CDR1 SGHNT, CDR2 YYREEE (reference sequence). In DNA form, the CDR3 reads TGTGCCAGCAGCCAGATCGAAACTGAAGCTTTCTTT. It specifies CASSQIETEAFF.

The chain is built from TRBV19 and TRBJ2-3, with 7 bases fitting TRBD1. The germline gives CDR1 LNHDA, CDR2 SQIVND (reference sequence). The junction had 5 bases not matched to a gene; V was cut back by 5 bases and J by 0 bases. The CDR3 totals 15 residues. CDR3 in amino acids: CASSPGQPSTDTQYF. For the CDR3, the DNA is TGTGCCAGTAGTCCGGGACAGCCAAGCACAGATACGCAGTATTTT.

This rearrangement joins TRBV27 to TRBJ1-1; possibly TRBD1 for D (5 bases). Between the trimmed V and J ends, which lost 4 bases and 4 bases, there was a span of 16 bases. Germline CDR1 reads MNHEY; CDR2 reads SMNVEV (reference sequence). The CDR3 totals 15 residues. The CDR3 DNA follows: TGTGCCAGCAGTTGGCGGTCGGGGGGGGGCACTGAAGCTTTCTTT. Residues: CASSWRSGGGTEAFF.

The V and J genes are TRBV11-2 and TRBJ1-1; TRBD1 agrees at 8 bases. The CDR3 is 14 residues long. Germline assignment: CDR1 SGHAT and CDR2 FQNNGV. Trimming cost V 5 bases and J 4 bases; bases outside gene matches: 6. The CDR3 spells CASSLRDRLTEAFF. The CDR3 region has the DNA TGTGCCAGCAGCCTCCGGGACAGGCTCACTGAAGCTTTCTTT. Filled out from reference TRBV11-2 and TRBJ1-1, the complete variable domain reads EAGVAQSPRYKIIEKRQSVAFWCNPISGHATLYWYQQILGQGPKLLIQFQNNGVVDDSQLPKDRFSAERLKGVDSTLKIQPAKLEDSAVYLCASSLRDRLTEAFFGQGTRLTVV.

This clone was seen just once. The chain employs TRBV7-2 and TRBJ1-5; possibly TRBD1 for D (5 bases). Looked up from germline, CDR1 is SGHTA and CDR2 is FQGNSA. The V gene lost 3 bases and the J gene lost 2 bases, with 11 bases spanning the gap. The CDR3 consists of 15 residues. The CDR3 loop is CASSFGPGGNQPQHF. CDR3 sequence (DNA): TGTGCCAGCAGCTTCGGCCCGGGGGGCAATCAGCCCCAGCATTTT.

The J gene is TRBJ1-4, the V gene TRBV29-1; TRBD1 might be the D (6 bases). CDR1 is SQVTM and CDR2 is ANQGSEA in the germline V gene. This CDR3 region has 13 residues. V was clipped by 7 bases and J by 8 bases, with 17 bases between them. The CDR3 bases are TGCAGCGCCGGATGGGGGGGCAGAGAAAAACTGTTTTTT. Protein product: CSAGWGGREKLFF.

This clone has just a few counts. This sequence joins TRBV7-7 and TRBJ1-2; 7 bases are shared with TRBD1. V shed 5 bases and J 4 bases; nucleotides not matched to a gene: 16. The germline V gene encodes CDR1 SSHAT and CDR2 FNYEAQ (reference sequence). The CDR3 extends over 17 amino acids. The CDR3 loop reads CASSPLDRTERGYGYTF. DNA of the CDR3: TGTGCCAGCAGCCCACTGGACAGGACGGAGAGGGGCTATGGCTACACCTTC.

V gene TRBV24-1 combines with J gene TRBJ1-2; the match to TRBD1 covers 9 bases. The germline V gene has CDR1 KGHDR and CDR2 SFDVKD. The ends lost 7 bases at V and 11 bases at J; junction bases unmatched: 7. The CDR3 totals 12 residues. For the CDR3, the DNA is TGTGCCACCAGGGGGGACAGGGATAAATACACCTTC. Protein sequence: CATRGDRDKYTF.

V gene TRBV3-1 (or the pseudogene TRBV3-2) combines with J gene TRBJ2-7, with 7 bases identical to TRBD1. Germline V gene data show CDR1 as LGHDT and CDR2 as YNNKEL (reference sequence). The length of the CDR3 is 15 residues. The ends lost 0 bases at V and 5 bases at J; junction bases unmatched: 7. The CDR3 reads CASSQDVRGSHEQYF. DNA for the CDR3: TGTGCCAGCAGCCAAGACGTCAGGGGGAGCCACGAGCAGTACTTC.

This chain joins TRBV21-1 and TRBJ2-2; no check of the table's D call, TRBD1, against the DNA was made. TRBV21-1 is a pseudogene locus. The CDR3 loop spans 18 amino acids. The CDR3 DNA is TGTGCCAGCAGCAAAGACGGGGGACAGCTCTGCGACACCGGGGAGCTGTTTTTT. It encodes CASSKDGGQLCDTGELFF.

The chain employs TRBV6-4 and TRBJ1-2, with no clear D. From germline, CDR1 is MRHNA and CDR2 SNTAGT. V lost 8 bases to trimming and J lost 0 bases, with 16 bases between them. This CDR3 has 15 amino acids. The CDR3 loop reads CASLPNQNTNYGYTF. CDR3 sequence (DNA): TGTGCCAGCCTTCCCAACCAGAATACTAACTATGGCTACACCTTC.

The chain employs TRBV14 and TRBJ2-5; possibly TRBD2 for D (6 bases). Germline-derived CDR1 and CDR2 are SGHDN and FVKESK. V lost 1 base to trimming and J lost 1 base, with 10 bases between them. This CDR3 comprises 15 residues. The CDR3 nucleotides are TGTGCCAGCAGCCAAGGAGGAGGGGCCCAAGAGACCCAGTACTTC. Amino acids: CASSQGGGAQETQYF.

V and J are TRBV10-3 and TRBJ2-2; 9 bases are a match to TRBD1. The CDR3 sequence is 14 residues long. Trimming took 9 bases from V and 5 from J; bases not matched to a gene: 7. In germline, CDR1 is ENHRY, CDR2 SYGVKD. The CDR3 reads CAMRDREDTGELFF. The CDR3 region has the DNA TGTGCCATGAGGGACAGGGAGGATACCGGGGAGCTGTTTTTT.

The chain employs TRBV11-1 and TRBJ2-5; D might be TRBD2 (6 bases). V gave up 3 bases and J gave up 0 bases, with 11 bases separating them. From germline, CDR1 is SGHAT and CDR2 FQDESV (reference sequence). The CDR3 sequence is 15 residues long. CDR3 sequence: CASSFGGRHQETQYF. The CDR3 region has the DNA TGTGCCAGCAGCTTCGGGGGAAGACACCAAGAGACCCAGTACTTC.

The rearrangement joins TRBV3-1 (or the pseudogene TRBV3-2) to TRBJ1-4; 9 bases match TRBD1. Germline V CDR1 and CDR2: LGHDT, YNNKEL (reference sequence). V was pared by 5 bases and J by 0 bases, with 7 bases of the junction left unmatched. The CDR3 is 17 amino acids. Here the CDR3 DNA reads TGTGCCAGCAGCTCGAAGGGACAGGGCACAACTAATGAAAAACTGTTTTTT. Translated: CASSSKGQGTTNEKLFF.

The table lists this clone with a count of one. The chain is built from TRBV30 and TRBJ1-6; D possibly corresponds to TRBD1 (6 bases). The CDR3 extends over 12 amino acids. V shed 3 bases and J shed 11 bases, with 11 bases lying between them. Germline V gene lookup returns CDR1 GTSNPN and CDR2 SVGIG (reference sequence). Written as DNA, the CDR3 is TGTGCCTGGAGATCGACAGGTCCACCCCTCCACTTT. Its protein is CAWRSTGPPLHF.

The chain employs TRBV5-1 and TRBJ2-2, with 9 bases aligning to TRBD1. The CDR3 is 15 residues long. V gave up 4 bases and J gave up 3 bases; unmatched junction bases: 4. Germline assignment: CDR1 SGHRS and CDR2 YFSETQ. CDR3 nucleotides: TGCGCCAGCAGCGGTAGGACAGGGGACACCGGGGAGCTGTTTTTT. Translation gives CASSGRTGDTGELFF.

J is TRBJ1-2 and V is TRBV5-6; the D gene is possibly TRBD1 (6 bases). Trimming removed 2 bases from V and 8 bases from J, with 16 bases in between. CDR1 is SGHDT and CDR2 is YYEEEE in the germline V gene. The CDR3 runs to 14 residues. The CDR3 here is CASSFSTGSFGYTF. The CDR3 DNA reads as TGTGCCAGCAGCTTCTCCACAGGGTCCTTCGGCTACACCTTC.

This chain connects TRBV18 to TRBJ2-2; D is perhaps TRBD2 (5 bases). Per germline, CDR1 KGHSH and CDR2 LQKENI. V was clipped by 1 base and J by 3 bases, with 15 bases between them. CDR3 length equals 17 residues. The CDR3 region has the DNA TGTGCCAGCTCACCACTTTTGGGCGGGTACGACACCGGGGAGCTGTTTTTT. Protein: CASSPLLGGYDTGELFF.

The chain carries TRBV7-9 and TRBJ2-1, with TRBD1 matching over 8 bases. J was trimmed by 1 base and V by 5 bases; bases with no gene match: 4. The CDR3 length is 15 residues. Germline CDR1 is SEHNR and CDR2 is FQNEAQ (reference sequence). In DNA, the CDR3 is TGTGCCAGCAGCCCGGACAGGGCATCCTACAATGAGCAGTTCTTC. This codes for CASSPDRASYNEQFF.

This clone was seen just once. This sequence joins TRBV4-1 and TRBJ1-3; no clear D. The V gene lost 0 bases and the J gene lost 1 base, with 7 bases spanning the gap. This CDR3 has 15 amino acids. Germline V CDR1 and CDR2: MGHRA, YSYEKL. CDR3 loop: CASSQDQFSGNTIYF. The CDR3 bases are TGCGCCAGCAGCCAAGATCAATTTTCTGGAAACACCATATATTTT.

The V call is TRBV5-4, the J call TRBJ1-1; perhaps TRBD1 as D (5 bases). The V end lost 4 bases, the J end lost 1 base, and 14 bases lay between the germline ends. This CDR3 is 15 amino acids long. From germline, CDR1 is SGHNT and CDR2 YYREEE (reference sequence). Here the CDR3 reads CASSPQGTGNTEAFF. The CDR3 coding sequence is TGTGCCAGCAGCCCCCAGGGAACAGGGAACACTGAAGCTTTCTTT.